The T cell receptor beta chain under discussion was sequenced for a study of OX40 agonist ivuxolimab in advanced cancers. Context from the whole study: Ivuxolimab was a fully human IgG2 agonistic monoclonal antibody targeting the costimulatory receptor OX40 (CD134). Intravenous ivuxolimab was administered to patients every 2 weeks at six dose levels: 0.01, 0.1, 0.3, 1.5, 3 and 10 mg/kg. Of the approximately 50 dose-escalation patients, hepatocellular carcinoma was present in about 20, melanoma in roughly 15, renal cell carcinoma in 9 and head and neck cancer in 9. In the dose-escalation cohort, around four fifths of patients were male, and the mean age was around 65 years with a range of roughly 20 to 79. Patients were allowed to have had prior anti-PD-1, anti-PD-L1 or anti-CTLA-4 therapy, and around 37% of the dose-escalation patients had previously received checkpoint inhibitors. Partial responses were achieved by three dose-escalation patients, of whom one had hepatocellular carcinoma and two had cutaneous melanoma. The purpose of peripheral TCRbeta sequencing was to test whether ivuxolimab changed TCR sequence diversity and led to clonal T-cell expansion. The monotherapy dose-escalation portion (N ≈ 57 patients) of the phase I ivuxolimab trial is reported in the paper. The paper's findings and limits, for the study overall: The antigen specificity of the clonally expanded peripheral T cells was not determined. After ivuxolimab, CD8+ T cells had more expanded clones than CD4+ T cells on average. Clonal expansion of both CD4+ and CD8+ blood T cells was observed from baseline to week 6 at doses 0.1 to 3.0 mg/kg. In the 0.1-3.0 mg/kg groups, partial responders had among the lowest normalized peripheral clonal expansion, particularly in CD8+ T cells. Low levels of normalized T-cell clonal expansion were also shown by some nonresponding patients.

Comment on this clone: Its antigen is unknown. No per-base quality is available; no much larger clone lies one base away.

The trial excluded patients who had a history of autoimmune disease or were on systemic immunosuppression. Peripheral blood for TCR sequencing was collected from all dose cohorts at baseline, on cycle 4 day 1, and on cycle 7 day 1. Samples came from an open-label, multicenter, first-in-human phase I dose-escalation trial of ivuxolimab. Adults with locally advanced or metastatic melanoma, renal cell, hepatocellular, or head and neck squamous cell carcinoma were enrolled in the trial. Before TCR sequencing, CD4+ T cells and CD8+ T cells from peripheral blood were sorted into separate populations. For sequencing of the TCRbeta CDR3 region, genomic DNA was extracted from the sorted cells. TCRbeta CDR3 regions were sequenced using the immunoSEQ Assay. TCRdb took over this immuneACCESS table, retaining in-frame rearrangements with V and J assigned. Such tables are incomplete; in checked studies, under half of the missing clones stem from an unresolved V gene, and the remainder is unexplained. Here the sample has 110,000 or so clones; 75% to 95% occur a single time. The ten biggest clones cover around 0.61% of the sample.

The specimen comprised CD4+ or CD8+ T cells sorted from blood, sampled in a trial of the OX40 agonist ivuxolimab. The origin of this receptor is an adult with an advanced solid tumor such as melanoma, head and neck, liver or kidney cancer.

The bases are TGTGCCAGCAGTAGGACAGGGGAGACTGAAGCTTTCTTT. Protein translation: CASSRTGETEAFF. The chain joins TRBV6-1 to TRBJ1-1; the junction holds 9 bases that match TRBD1. The cysteine opens and the phenylalanine closes a CDR3 of 13 amino acids. Just CDR3 DNA is preserved here, 39 bases in frame from base 1. The germline V end is reduced by 5 bases and the J end by 5 bases; junction bases left unmatched: 3. Per the germline V gene, MNHNS is the CDR1 and SASEGT is the CDR2.